One sample yielded the 32 T cell receptor beta chains listed below, sequenced in a study of blood T cell repertoires in COVID-19. Only in-frame clones appear in the TCRdb table, and some are missing; sequencing was by immunoSEQ multiplex PCR. The sample has tens of thousands of clones; around 93% are singletons. The sample comprised peripheral blood. The receptor source for this set is a human donor with active COVID-19. The donor label of this sample is uncertain.

This chain's CDR3 is CASSFGTDYNEQFF. The DNA of the CDR3 is TGTGCCAGCTCGTTCGGGACAGACTACAATGAGCAGTTCTTC. V gene TRBV9 combines with J gene TRBJ2-1, with TRBD1 matching 7 bases. Trimming took 7 bases from V and 3 from J; bases not matched to a gene: 7. This CDR3 has 14 residues. The germline gives CDR1 SGDLS, CDR2 YYNGEE. The full variable domain, in which reference TRBV9 and TRBJ2-1 provide the parts outside the CDR3, is DSGVTQTPKHLITATGQRVTLRCSPRSGDLSVYWYQQSLDQGLQFLIQYYNGEERAKGNILERFSAQQFPDLHSELNLSSLELGDSALYFCASSFGTDYNEQFFGPGTRLTVL.

This clone has a single count. This chain links TRBV7-8 with TRBJ1-1; the D is unclear. Germline V lookup: CDR1 SGHVS, CDR2 FQNEAQ. The CDR3 contains 15 residues. V shed 5 bases and J shed 1 base, with 14 bases lying between them. The CDR3 region is CASSPFGGKNTEAFF. CDR3 DNA sequence: TGTGCCAGCAGCCCCTTTGGAGGAAAGAACACTGAAGCTTTCTTT.

The V call is TRBV6-6, the J call TRBJ2-7; 9 bases line up with TRBD1. The CDR3 runs to 15 residues. Germline V gene lookup returns CDR1 MNHNY and CDR2 SVGAGI (reference sequence). The V gene end was trimmed by 6 bases and the J gene end by 2 bases; junction bases not matched to a gene: 8. In nucleotides, the CDR3 is TGTGCCAGCAGCCAACGCGACAGGGGGGCCTACGAGCAGTACTTC. This codes for CASSQRDRGAYEQYF.

The rearrangement links TRBV7-2 to TRBJ2-7, with 8 nucleotides matching TRBD1. The CDR3 spans 14 residues. CDR1 and CDR2 from the germline V gene are SGHTA and FQGNSA. Germline trimming cut 6 bases from V and 3 bases from J; bases unmatched to any gene: 7. CDR3 nucleotides: TGTGCCAGCAGACGGAATACAGGGGGCTACGAGCAGTACTTC. Residues: CASRRNTGGYEQYF.

The chain uses TRBV2 and TRBJ2-5, with TRBD2 identical over 10 bases. After removal of 8 bases from V and 5 bases from J, the junction contained 20 bases not matched to a gene. From germline, CDR1 is SNHLY and CDR2 FYNNEI. This CDR3 spans 18 amino acids. DNA for the CDR3: TGTGCCAGCTCCCTAGCGGGGGTTTTCCACTCGGATGGGGAGACCCAGTACTTC. It is translated as CASSLAGVFHSDGETQYF.

This clone came up once. J is TRBJ1-5 and V is TRBV6-6; no clear D gene. The CDR3 is made up of 16 amino acids. The germline gives CDR1 MNHNY, CDR2 SVGAGI (reference sequence). Trimming took 2 bases from V and 2 from J, leaving 13 bases between them. The CDR3 region is CASSYVGGRGNQPQHF. The DNA for the CDR3 is TGTGCCAGCAGTTACGTGGGCGGGAGAGGCAATCAGCCCCAGCATTTT.

This clone was counted a single time. The chain is built from TRBV6-1 and TRBJ1-2; TRBD1 matches 8 bases. Germline V CDR1 and CDR2: MNHNS, SASEGT. The CDR3 has 13 amino acids. Losses at the gene ends were 1 base for V and 5 bases for J; bases not matched to a gene: 0. This CDR3 reads CASSEDRGYGYTF. Written as DNA, the CDR3 is TGTGCCAGCAGTGAAGACAGGGGGTATGGCTACACCTTC.

Here the CDR3 DNA reads TGTGCCACCAGTGATTGGACAGGCCCCACAGATACGCAGTATTTT. It specifies CATSDWTGPTDTQYF. The genes are TRBV24-1 and TRBJ2-3; 7 bases match TRBD1. Germline V CDR1 and CDR2: KGHDR, SFDVKD. This CDR3 contains 15 residues. The V and J ends lost 2 bases and 2 bases, in that order; junction bases with no gene match: 3.

This chain links TRBV5-1 with TRBJ2-7, with 8 bases matching TRBD1. The CDR3 spans 14 residues. CDR1 and CDR2 (germline): SGHRS, YFSETQ. V shed 5 bases and J 5 bases; nucleotides not matched to a gene: 9. The CDR3 coding sequence is TGCGCCAGCAGTCCGGGACAGGTGGTCCACGAGCAGTACTTC. Translated: CASSPGQVVHEQYF.

The J gene is TRBJ2-7, the V gene TRBV2; 9 positions agree with TRBD1. CDR3 size: 11 residues. Losses at the gene ends were 8 bases for V and 13 bases for J; bases not matched to a gene: 9. CDR1 SNHLY and CDR2 FYNNEI come from the germline V gene. DNA of the CDR3: TGTGCCAGCTCTGGCGGGGACAGGGAATACTTC. It yields the protein CASSGGDREYF. The full variable domain, in which reference TRBV2 and TRBJ2-7 provide the parts outside the CDR3, is EPEVTQTPSHQVTQMGQEVILRCVPISNHLYFYWYRQILGQKVEFLVSFYNNEISEKSEIFDDQFSVERPDGSNFTLKIRSTKLEDSAMYFCASSGGDREYFGPGTRLTVT.

This rearrangement joins TRBV24-1 to TRBJ1-5; no clear D gene. V gave up 2 bases and J gave up 1 base, with 11 bases separating them. The germline V gene encodes CDR1 KGHDR and CDR2 SFDVKD. The CDR3 has 16 residues. The CDR3: CATSDSRLTSNQPQHF. The CDR3 DNA follows: TGTGCCACCAGTGATTCCCGACTAACAAGCAATCAGCCCCAGCATTTT.

The chain links TRBV14 to TRBJ1-1, with D possibly matching TRBD1 (6 bases). Germline CDR1 SGHDN, CDR2 FVKESK. With 0 bases removed from V and 3 bases from J, the gap between germline ends came to 11 bases. This CDR3 spans 15 amino acids. The DNA of the CDR3 is TGTGCCAGCAGCCAAGACAGGGGATATGACACTGAAGCTTTCTTT. Translation gives CASSQDRGYDTEAFF. Looking up the rest from reference TRBV14 and TRBJ1-1 gives the full variable domain: EAGVTQFPSHSVIEKGQTVTLRCDPISGHDNLYWYRRVMGKEIKFLLHFVKESKQDESGMPNNRFLAERTGGTYSTLKVQPAELEDSGVYFCASSQDRGYDTEAFFGQGTRLTVV.

The chain employs TRBV11-2 and TRBJ2-3, with 9 bases aligning to TRBD2. J lost 3 bases, V lost 6 bases, and 13 bases had no gene match. The germline gives CDR1 SGHAT, CDR2 FQNNGV. The CDR3 spans 17 residues. CDR3 DNA sequence: TGTGCCAGCAGTCCTCGTTCGGGGCTAGCGGGGACAGATACGCAGTATTTT. Encoded protein: CASSPRSGLAGTDTQYF.

This clone has a handful of counts. The rearrangement links TRBV7-8 to TRBJ2-3; 9 positions agree with TRBD1. The V gene's germline CDR1 is SGHVS and CDR2 FQNEAQ. Trimming at V came to 5 bases and at J to 2 bases, leaving 11 bases not matched to a gene. This CDR3 comprises 17 residues. The CDR3 loop is CASSPPRRTGATDTQYF. The DNA of the CDR3 is TGTGCCAGCAGCCCCCCCCGCCGGACAGGGGCCACAGATACGCAGTATTTT.

The genes are TRBV7-9 and TRBJ1-4; TRBD1 agrees at 8 bases. The CDR3 sequence is 13 residues long. V lost 3 bases to trimming and J lost 6 bases; unmatched junction nucleotides: 0. Germline values: CDR1 SEHNR, CDR2 FQNEAQ (reference sequence). Here the CDR3 reads CASSLTGDEKLFF. For the CDR3, the DNA is TGTGCCAGCAGCTTGACAGGGGATGAAAAACTGTTTTTT.

J is TRBJ2-1 and V is TRBV2; a possible D gene is TRBD2 (6 bases). Trimming left V 5 bases short and J 7 bases short, with 15 bases between. This CDR3 region has 14 residues. Germline V gene data show CDR1 as SNHLY and CDR2 as FYNNEI. The CDR3 DNA reads TGTGCCAGCAGTTCAGACGGGGGTGGAAATGAGCAGTTCTTC. This encodes CASSSDGGGNEQFF.

The CDR3, as DNA: TGTGCCAGCAGTTCCCAGACAGATTACTACGAGCAGTACTTC. This translates into CASSSQTDYYEQYF. The J gene is TRBJ2-7, the V gene TRBV25-1; D possibly corresponds to TRBD1 (5 bases). The CDR3 runs to 14 residues. Germline-derived CDR1 and CDR2 are MGHDK and SYGVNS. The V gene lost 5 bases and the J gene lost 3 bases, with 14 bases spanning the gap.

J is TRBJ2-1 and V is TRBV5-5; the match to TRBD1 covers 9 bases. With 0 bases clipped from V and 6 bases from J, the junction kept 4 bases outside the gene matches. CDR1 is SGHKS, CDR2 YYEKEE, per germline (reference sequence). CDR3 length equals 15 residues. In DNA, the CDR3 is TGTGCCAGCAGCTTGGGGACAGGGGCTCTCAATGAGCAGTTCTTC. Protein sequence: CASSLGTGALNEQFF.

The chain combines TRBV4-1 with TRBJ1-5; D is unclear. CDR3 length: 13 amino acids. Trimming stripped 5 bases from V and 6 bases from J, with 11 bases between. CDR1 and CDR2 (germline): MGHRA, YSYEKL. Written as DNA, the CDR3 is TGCGCCAGCAGCGAGAGGGTTAGTCAGCCCCAGCATTTT. Amino acids: CASSERVSQPQHF.

This rearrangement joins TRBV5-1 to TRBJ2-2; possible D gene TRBD2, 7 bases. V was clipped by 0 bases and J by 4 bases, with 13 bases between them. In germline, CDR1 is SGHRS, CDR2 YFSETQ. This CDR3 region has 16 residues. In DNA form, the CDR3 reads TGCGCCAGCAGCTTGGATGGGGGGGCAAGCACCGGGGAGCTGTTTTTT. It codes for CASSLDGGASTGELFF.

The CDR3 DNA is TGTGCCAGCAGCTTGGCAGTTAACCAAGAGACCCAGTACTTC. Its translation: CASSLAVNQETQYF. The genes are TRBV5-5 and TRBJ2-5; D ambiguous. This CDR3 contains 14 residues. Germline V CDR1 and CDR2: SGHKS, YYEKEE (reference sequence). Trimming left V 0 bases short and J 0 bases short, with 6 bases between.

J is TRBJ1-1 and V is TRBV11-2; possible D gene TRBD1, 6 bases. The CDR3 contains 15 residues. Between the trimmed V and J ends, which lost 6 bases and 1 base, there was a span of 15 bases. CDR1 and CDR2 (germline): SGHAT, FQNNGV. The CDR3 loop is CASRPTPGQNTEAFF. The CDR3 DNA follows: TGTGCCAGCAGACCCACACCGGGACAGAACACTGAAGCTTTCTTT. Looking up the rest from reference TRBV11-2 and TRBJ1-1 gives the full variable domain: EAGVAQSPRYKIIEKRQSVAFWCNPISGHATLYWYQQILGQGPKLLIQFQNNGVVDDSQLPKDRFSAERLKGVDSTLKIQPAKLEDSAVYLCASRPTPGQNTEAFFGQGTRLTVV.

The chain carries TRBV5-1 and TRBJ1-2; no clear D. The CDR3 loop spans 14 amino acids. Per germline, CDR1 SGHRS and CDR2 YFSETQ. Between the trimmed V and J ends, which lost 0 bases and 4 bases, there was a span of 10 bases. CDR3 nucleotide sequence: TGCGCCAGCAGCTTGGCAAACCCTACCTATGGCTACACCTTC. Protein: CASSLANPTYGYTF.

The V call is TRBV18, the J call TRBJ2-7; 13 bases align to TRBD2. Germline values: CDR1 KGHSH, CDR2 LQKENI. V gave up 4 bases and J gave up 3 bases; unmatched junction bases: 6. CDR3 length: 16 residues. The CDR3 DNA reads TGTGCCAGCTCACGACTCGGGACTAGCGGGGACTACGAGCAGTACTTC. It specifies CASSRLGTSGDYEQYF.

The chain uses TRBV15 and TRBJ2-5; 7 bases map to TRBD1. V shed 5 bases and J 0 bases; nucleotides not matched to a gene: 6. Germline V gene data show CDR1 as LNHNV and CDR2 as YYDKDF (reference sequence). This CDR3 has 15 amino acids. As DNA, the CDR3 is TGTGCCACCAGCTGGGGACAGACGTACCAAGAGACCCAGTACTTC. It codes for CATSWGQTYQETQYF.

This chain uses TRBV7-9 with TRBJ1-2; TRBD1 might be the D (5 bases). The V gene's germline CDR1 is SEHNR and CDR2 FQNEAQ (reference sequence). V was cut by 7 bases and J by 5 bases, with 17 bases left in between. The CDR3 consists of 14 residues. The CDR3 DNA is TGTGCCAGCACCCCCCCTATGGGGGGATATGGCTACACCTTC. Translated, it gives CASTPPMGGYGYTF.

V is TRBV6-2 or TRBV6-3 and J is TRBJ1-5; 7 bases match TRBD1. This CDR3 spans 14 amino acids. The germline V gene encodes CDR1 MNHEY and CDR2 SVGEGT. V trimming: 5 bases; J trimming: 7 bases; junction bases outside the gene matches: 8. CDR3 DNA sequence: TGTGCCAGCAGTAGTCAGGGGGGTTGGCAGCCCCAGCATTTT. It translates to CASSSQGGWQPQHF.

The chain has TRBV3-1 (or the pseudogene TRBV3-2) and TRBJ2-1, with 9 bases identical to TRBD2. This CDR3 has 15 residues. The J segment lost 8 bases and the V segment lost 3 bases, leaving 8 bases of the junction unmatched. Germline V gene sequence: CDR1 LGHDT, CDR2 YNNKEL (reference sequence). CDR3 amino acids: CASSQNSGGPDEQFF. CDR3 sequence (DNA): TGTGCCAGCAGCCAGAATAGCGGGGGCCCCGATGAGCAGTTCTTC.

This clone was seen a handful of times. This chain connects TRBV18 to TRBJ2-7; no clear D. V was cut by 3 bases and J by 3 bases, with 15 bases left in between. Germline V gene sequence: CDR1 KGHSH, CDR2 LQKENI. There are 15 residues in the CDR3. CDR3 protein: CASSPESVQLYEQYF. CDR3 DNA: TGTGCCAGCTCACCCGAATCCGTACAGCTCTACGAGCAGTACTTC.

The CDR3 DNA is TGTGCCAGCAGTCAACGACAGGGTGGGGGCACTGAAGCTTTCTTT. As protein: CASSQRQGGGTEAFF. The chain uses TRBV2 and TRBJ1-1; 7 positions agree with TRBD1. The J segment lost 4 bases and the V segment lost 5 bases, leaving 10 bases of the junction unmatched. The CDR3 loop spans 15 amino acids. The V gene's germline CDR1 is SNHLY and CDR2 FYNNEI.

V gene TRBV27 combines with J gene TRBJ1-3; tentative D call: TRBD1 (6 bases). The ends were cut back, 2 bases at V and 4 bases at J, with 9 bases in the middle. This CDR3 spans 14 amino acids. The germline V gene has CDR1 MNHEY and CDR2 SMNVEV (reference sequence). CDR3 sequence (DNA): TGTGCCAGCAGTTTAGCAGGGGCCGGAAACACCATATATTTT. It encodes CASSLAGAGNTIYF.

The chain links TRBV29-1 to TRBJ1-1; D unclear. The V end lost 7 bases, the J end lost 0 bases, and 9 bases lay between the germline ends. The CDR3 spans 12 residues. The V gene's germline CDR1 is SQVTM and CDR2 ANQGSEA. The CDR3 DNA follows: TGCAGCGCCTATCCTATGAACACTGAAGCTTTCTTT. This gives the protein CSAYPMNTEAFF.